This T cell receptor (beta chain) stems from a study of blood T cells in healthy people across ages. The overall study: About one barcoded beta molecule per two T cells was the capture yield of template switching.

Isolated PBMCs totaled at least 7 million in each sample. The use of a sample-barcoded 5' primer and a J-beta primer mix characterized a second PCR of about 7 to 12 cycles. TCRdb analysed the 5' RACE reads with MiXCR anew, one entry per CDR3 protein. The sample lists 1.5 million to 2 million distinct CDR3 sequences, around half seen once, with 2% to 2.5% in the top ten. The study's findings and limits: Age brought a roughly linear fall in TCR beta diversity measured per million T cells. Samples with more naive T cells showed higher observed beta diversity.

The V end lost 4 bases, the J end lost 0 bases, and 13 bases lay between the germline ends. Per germline, CDR1 SGHRS and CDR2 YFSETQ. The CDR3 spans 15 residues. Concerning this clonotype itself: The antigen is unknown.

Sequencing was done on a sample of blood. This TCR was recovered from a woman in her forties in good health. The chain employs TRBV5-1 and TRBJ2-5; a possible D gene is TRBD1 (5 bases). CDR3 nucleotide sequence: TGCGCCAGCAGCCTCCCTGGACAATACCAAGAGACCCAGTACTTC. This sequence encodes CASSLPGQYQETQYF.